These 12 T cell receptor beta chains were all obtained from the same sample, sequenced in a study of blood T cell repertoires in COVID-19. Only in-frame clones appear in the TCRdb table, and some are missing; sequencing was by immunoSEQ multiplex PCR. The sample has roughly 500,000 clones, approximately 86% seen once. The sequenced sample consisted of PBMCs or T cells enriched from blood (not recorded which). Receptor source: a woman aged 60-70 years who had recovered from COVID-19.

This sequence joins TRBV9 and TRBJ2-7, with 11 bases identical to TRBD2. The CDR3 is 16 residues long. CDR1 and CDR2 from the germline V gene are SGDLS and YYNGEE. V lost 0 bases to trimming and J lost 4 bases; unmatched junction nucleotides: 6. CDR3 in amino acids: CASSVGLAGGSYEQYF. CDR3 nucleotide sequence: TGTGCCAGCAGCGTAGGATTAGCGGGGGGGAGTTACGAGCAGTACTTC.

In regard to this clone: This specimen includes other DNA sequences encoding the same CDR3. The chain couples TRBV5-1 to TRBJ1-6, with D possibly TRBD1 on 5 matching bases. This CDR3 contains 14 residues. CDR1 is SGHRS, CDR2 YFSETQ, per germline. V lost 0 bases and J 8 bases, leaving 9 bases between the germline ends. The CDR3 sequence: CASSLEGAYSPLHF. In nucleotides, the CDR3 is TGCGCCAGCAGCTTGGAAGGGGCGTATTCACCCCTCCACTTT.

As regards this clone: Other DNA sequences in this specimen translate into the identical CDR3. The CDR3 protein is CASTGGEKLFF. Written as DNA, the CDR3 is TGTGCCAGCACAGGTGGGGAAAAACTGTTTTTT. V is TRBV2 and J is TRBJ1-4; unclear D gene. The CDR3 contains 11 residues. The germline CDR1 and CDR2 sequences are SNHLY and FYNNEI. V was shortened by 7 bases and J by 8 bases, with 8 bases between the two germline ends.

The rearrangement links TRBV5-4 to TRBJ1-1; 8 bases match TRBD1. CDR3 size: 15 residues. The V segment lost 4 bases and the J segment 1 base; nucleotides outside the gene matches: 6. Germline CDR1 reads SGHNT; CDR2 reads YYREEE (reference sequence). The CDR3 spells CASSPRTGTNTEAFF. CDR3 sequence (DNA): TGTGCCAGCAGCCCGAGGACAGGGACGAACACTGAAGCTTTCTTT.

This clone was found once. J is TRBJ2-2 and V is TRBV7-2; D might be TRBD1 (6 bases). Per the germline V gene, CDR1 is SGHTA and CDR2 is FQGNSA. The CDR3 has 14 residues. V gave up 3 bases and J gave up 7 bases, with 12 bases separating them. CDR3 DNA: TGTGCCAGCAGCTTCACAGGGCAAGGCGGGGAGCTGTTTTTT. It translates to CASSFTGQGGELFF.

The CDR3 here is CASRGGGRGQGYTF. The DNA for the CDR3 is TGTGCCAGCAGAGGGGGGGGCAGGGGGCAAGGCTACACCTTC. The V and J genes are TRBV6-5 and TRBJ1-2, with 8 bases lining up with TRBD1. CDR3 length equals 14 residues. Germline V gene sequence: CDR1 MNHEY, CDR2 SVGAGI. Trimming took 6 bases from V and 8 from J; bases not matched to a gene: 11.

The chain combines TRBV5-6 with TRBJ2-2; TRBD2 agrees at 9 bases. J gave up 4 bases and V 4 bases, and 5 bases lay outside the gene matches. Germline V lookup: CDR1 SGHDT, CDR2 YYEEEE. The CDR3 has 15 amino acids. The CDR3 DNA sequence: TGTGCCAGCAGCATAGCGGGGGTGGGCACCGGGGAGCTGTTTTTT. Translated, it gives CASSIAGVGTGELFF.

V gene TRBV15 combines with J gene TRBJ2-3; D is unclear. The CDR3 is made up of 13 amino acids. Trimming left V 2 bases short and J 4 bases short, with 7 bases between. The germline CDR1 and CDR2 sequences are LNHNV and YYDKDF (reference sequence). The CDR3 region is CATSRPPADTQYF. The CDR3 region has the DNA TGTGCCACCAGCAGACCTCCCGCAGATACGCAGTATTTT.

V is TRBV6-5 and J is TRBJ1-6, with D possibly being TRBD1 (5 bases). Germline loops: CDR1 MNHEY, CDR2 SVGAGI. The V end lost 2 bases, the J end lost 8 bases, and 13 bases lay between the germline ends. The CDR3 contains 15 residues. The CDR3 spells CASSYGSGFDSPLHF. The DNA for the CDR3 is TGTGCCAGCAGTTACGGATCAGGGTTTGATTCACCCCTCCACTTT.

The J gene is TRBJ1-6, the V gene TRBV12-5, with TRBD1 matching over 12 bases. CDR3 length: 14 residues. The germline gives CDR1 LGHNT, CDR2 FRNRAP. Unmatched junction bases numbered 2, after V lost 5 bases and J lost 9 bases. The CDR3 here is CASGPGQGASPLHF. In nucleotides, the CDR3 is TGTGCTAGTGGTCCGGGACAGGGGGCTTCACCCCTCCACTTT.

This chain uses TRBV9 with TRBJ2-3, with 14 bases that match TRBD2. With 0 bases clipped from V and 2 bases from J, the junction kept 17 bases outside the gene matches. From germline, CDR1 is SGDLS and CDR2 YYNGEE. The CDR3 sequence is 22 residues long. CDR3 region: CASSVATVRPGLAGDNTDTQYF. The CDR3 bases are TGTGCCAGCAGCGTAGCTACTGTGCGGCCGGGACTAGCGGGGGACAACACAGATACGCAGTATTTT. The full variable domain, its missing parts supplied by reference TRBV9 and TRBJ2-3, is DSGVTQTPKHLITATGQRVTLRCSPRSGDLSVYWYQQSLDQGLQFLIQYYNGEERAKGNILERFSAQQFPDLHSELNLSSLELGDSALYFCASSVATVRPGLAGDNTDTQYFGPGTRLTVL.

The chain is built from TRBV5-1 and TRBJ1-1, with TRBD1 matching 7 bases. The trim removed 4 bases at V and 1 base at J, leaving 4 bases unmatched. This CDR3 has 14 amino acids. Germline V gene lookup returns CDR1 SGHRS and CDR2 YFSETQ. The CDR3 sequence: CASSQGGGNTEAFF. The CDR3 DNA is TGCGCCAGCAGCCAAGGGGGCGGGAACACTGAAGCTTTCTTT.